This section outlines one TCR beta chain sequence together with its context. As yet, its antigen is unknown. This specimen belongs to a study of identical twins. Findings and limits, study-wide: The abundant beta clonotypes from cord blood had fewer insertions, and memory repertoires had none of this. Where out-of-frame alpha sequences were twin-shared, they showed excess low generation probability. One should note that invariant MAIT and iNKT cells could partly confound zero-insertion analyses.

TCRdb itself ran the 5' RACE reads through MiXCR, one entry per CDR3 protein. The table includes about 280,000 distinct CDR3 sequences, roughly 8.6% detected once. These same records also appear under a second study, on yellow fever vaccine responses in identical twins. That work adds: Twins reportedly had a vaccine T cell response that seemed partly convergent, partly personalized.

This sequence was found in a woman between 18 and 29 years old in good health. The sample consisted of memory (CD45RO+) T cells sorted from blood.

The CDR3 sequence: CASSALRTDTGELFF. The CDR3 DNA is TGTGCCAGCAGCGCTCTTCGGACCGACACCGGGGAGCTGTTTTTT. V is TRBV25-1 and J is TRBJ2-2; D gene uncertain. CDR3 length: 15 residues. V gave up 6 bases and J gave up 3 bases, with 14 bases separating them. Germline CDR1 MGHDK, CDR2 SYGVNS.